A single sample is the source of the 31 T cell receptor beta chains below, sequenced in a study of T-cell reconstitution after alpha-beta-depleted transplantation in children. Using unique molecular identifiers, the investigators prepared the TCRbeta library. TCRdb recomputed calls from the PCR reads with MiXCR, one row per CDR3 protein. The profile shows around 16,000 distinct CDR3 sequences, roughly 7.8% of them singletons. The source was PBMCs, mostly from graft donor cells, collected 60 days after TCRalphabeta/CD19-depleted stem cell transplant. These receptor sequences come from a boy under two years old who had a stem cell transplant for Wiskott-Aldrich syndrome, so the T cells may come from the graft donor.

By proportion, this clonotype is medium-sized. The chain recombines TRBV2 with TRBJ2-1, with D tentatively TRBD1 or TRBD2 (5 bases each). This CDR3 spans 15 amino acids. Germline loops: CDR1 SNHLY, CDR2 FYNNEI. Trimming took 6 bases from V and 2 from J, leaving 14 bases between them. The CDR3 DNA follows: TGTGCCAGCAGCTTGGAGTCGGGGCCCTACAATGAGCAGTTCTTC. Protein: CASSLESGPYNEQFF.

This clonotype has at least ten counts. The CDR3 DNA is TGTGCCAGCAGTTTCGTAGTGGATTCCTACGAGCAGTACTTC. This translates into CASSFVVDSYEQYF. The chain is built from TRBV28 and TRBJ2-7, with D unclear. The ends were cut back, 3 bases at V and 1 base at J, with 10 bases in the middle. This CDR3 has 14 amino acids. Germline V gene data show CDR1 as MDHEN and CDR2 as SYDVKM.

At least ten counts were recorded for this clonotype. CDR3 amino acids: CASGRDYEQYF. Here the CDR3 DNA reads TGTGCCAGCGGCAGGGACTACGAGCAGTACTTC. The chain has TRBV2 and TRBJ2-7; a weak D match, TRBD1 (5 bases). Deletions cut 8 bases from V and 3 bases from J, with 8 bases between. Germline-derived CDR1 and CDR2 are SNHLY and FYNNEI. There are 11 residues in the CDR3.

This clonotype came up many times. This chain links TRBV7-8 with TRBJ2-1, with 7 positions matching TRBD2. The V segment lost 8 bases and the J segment 8 bases; nucleotides outside the gene matches: 6. The CDR3 consists of 12 residues. Germline CDR1 is SGHVS and CDR2 is FQNEAQ. CDR3 in amino acids: CASRLAVDEQFF. As DNA, the CDR3 is TGTGCCAGCCGCCTAGCGGTAGATGAGCAGTTCTTC.

This clonotype was observed many times. For the CDR3, the DNA is TGCGCCAGCAGCGGGACTAGCGGGAGTCGGGAGCAGTACTTC. Its translation is CASSGTSGSREQYF. The V call is TRBV5-1, the J call TRBJ2-7; TRBD2 matches 14 bases. V shed 4 bases, J shed 7 bases, and the junction held 4 bases outside the gene matches. CDR3 length equals 14 residues. Germline V gene data show CDR1 as SGHRS and CDR2 as YFSETQ.

This clonotype came up a few times. This chain joins TRBV6-5 and TRBJ1-2; D is possibly TRBD1 (5 bases). V was shortened by 0 bases and J by 7 bases, with 12 bases between the two germline ends. CDR3 length: 14 amino acids. Germline-derived CDR1 and CDR2 are MNHEY and SVGAGI. Here the CDR3 DNA reads TGTGCCAGCAGTTACTCTCGGAGGGGTAGTGGCTACACCTTC. Translated, it gives CASSYSRRGSGYTF.

Regarding this clonotype: This sequence may be a read error, since a much larger clone differs from it by one base. The chain carries TRBV5-1 and TRBJ2-5; 7 bases are a match to TRBD1. V was pared by 1 base and J by 4 bases, with 7 bases of the junction left unmatched. Germline-derived CDR1 and CDR2 are SGHRS and YFSETQ. The CDR3 runs 15 residues. For the CDR3, the DNA is TGCGCCAGCAGCTTGCTGGGGACAGTGAGAGAGACCCAGTACTTC. Translating gives CASSLLGTVRETQYF.

This clonotype was counted at least ten times. The chain carries TRBV7-9 and TRBJ1-2; D call uncertain. V was clipped by 2 bases and J by 9 bases, with 22 bases between them. CDR3 length: 16 residues. Per germline, CDR1 SEHNR and CDR2 FQNEAQ (reference sequence). CDR3 nucleotides: TGTGCCAGCAGCTTATCTCTCAGGTTCAGCCGGCGAAGCTACACCTTC. This translates into CASSLSLRFSRRSYTF.

V is TRBV25-1 and J is TRBJ2-2; 7 bases align to TRBD1. The junction had 8 bases not matched to a gene; V was cut back by 4 bases and J by 6 bases. This CDR3 is built from 15 residues. CDR1 is MGHDK, CDR2 SYGVNS, per germline. The CDR3 loop is CASSGKPDRAGELFF. CDR3 coding DNA: TGTGCCAGCAGTGGTAAGCCCGACAGGGCCGGGGAGCTGTTTTTT.

In this sample, this clonotype turned up many times. V usage is TRBV7-2 and J usage is TRBJ2-2; TRBD1 aligns across 7 bases. Germline-derived CDR1 and CDR2 are SGHTA and FQGNSA. J lost 5 bases, V lost 5 bases, and 8 bases had no gene match. The CDR3 covers 15 residues. This CDR3 is CASSIYRGLTGELFF. The CDR3 DNA reads as TGTGCCAGCAGCATATACAGGGGATTGACCGGGGAGCTGTTTTTT.

There are many counts of this clonotype. The genes are TRBV12-3 or TRBV12-4 and TRBJ1-1, with 8 bases matching TRBD1. V lost 7 bases, J lost 2 bases, and 9 bases stayed unmatched. The CDR3 loop spans 15 amino acids. The CDR3 DNA is TGTGCCAGCAATAGGGTTGACAGGGGAAACACTGAAGCTTTCTTT. Protein: CASNRVDRGNTEAFF.

This clonotype was counted between two and nine times. The gene calls are TRBV28 and TRBJ1-1; D is uncertain. The CDR3 runs 15 residues. Germline values: CDR1 MDHEN, CDR2 SYDVKM. V lost 4 bases to trimming and J lost 4 bases, with 16 bases between them. In nucleotides, the CDR3 is TGTGCCAGCAGTTGGGATAGGGATTATGCCACTGAAGCTTTCTTT. This gives the protein CASSWDRDYATEAFF.

This clonotype was observed many times. V gene TRBV4-2 combines with J gene TRBJ2-5; D is unresolved. The CDR3 contains 13 residues. CDR1 and CDR2 (germline): LGHNA, YNFKEQ. The germline V and J ends were trimmed by 1 base and 5 bases, with 8 bases remaining between them. CDR3 in amino acids: CASSQGGRETQYF. Written as DNA, the CDR3 is TGTGCCAGCAGCCAAGGTGGCCGGGAGACCCAGTACTTC.

This clonotype was found many times. The chain couples TRBV7-3 to TRBJ2-1, with D uncertain. CDR1 and CDR2 from the germline V gene are SGHTA and FQGTGA. This CDR3 contains 13 residues. The V end was cut by 1 base, the J end by 5 bases, with 6 bases between. The DNA for the CDR3 is TGTGCCAGCAGCTTAAACGAGGACAATGAGCAGTTCTTC. Translating gives CASSLNEDNEQFF. Full variable domain (outside the CDR3, taken from reference TRBV7-3 and TRBJ2-1): GAGVSQTPSNKVTEKGKYVELRCDPISGHTALYWYRQSLGQGPEFLIYFQGTGAADDSGLPNDRFFAVRPEGSVSTLKIQRTERGDSAVYLCASSLNEDNEQFFGPGTRLTVL.

This clonotype was seen only a few times. The J gene is TRBJ1-2, the V gene TRBV7-9, with D perhaps TRBD1 (5 bases). Trimming pared 3 bases from V and 8 bases from J, leaving 13 bases between. This CDR3 region has 13 residues. CDR1 is SEHNR and CDR2 is FQNEAQ in the germline V gene (reference sequence). The CDR3 reads CASSFWDGEGYTF. The CDR3 DNA follows: TGTGCCAGCAGCTTCTGGGACGGAGAGGGCTACACCTTC.

This clonotype was found many times. J is TRBJ2-5 and V is TRBV29-1; the D call may be TRBD1 or TRBD2 (5 bases each). Germline V gene sequence: CDR1 SQVTM, CDR2 ANQGSEA. This CDR3 spans 12 amino acids. Trimming shortened V by 6 bases and J by 5 bases, and 13 bases separated the two germline ends. CDR3 sequence reads: CSVNRDVETQYF. The CDR3 nucleotides read TGCAGCGTGAATCGGGACGTCGAGACCCAGTACTTC.

This clonotype has ten or more counts. V is TRBV9 and J is TRBJ2-3, with a possible D match to TRBD2 (6 bases). The germline V gene encodes CDR1 SGDLS and CDR2 YYNGEE. The V gene lost 0 bases and the J gene lost 4 bases, with 15 bases spanning the gap. The CDR3 extends over 16 amino acids. CDR3 nucleotides: TGTGCCAGCAGCGTAGGTCGGGAGTACGTAGCAGATACGCAGTATTTT. This gives the protein CASSVGREYVADTQYF.

This clonotype was counted many times. The V and J genes are TRBV5-1 and TRBJ1-2, with D unclear. CDR1 SGHRS and CDR2 YFSETQ come from the germline V gene. V was clipped by 0 bases and J by 4 bases, with 7 bases between them. This CDR3 has 13 amino acids. The CDR3: CASSLDAGYGYTF. The CDR3 nucleotides are TGCGCCAGCAGCTTGGACGCGGGCTATGGCTACACCTTC.

This clonotype was counted many times. The V and J genes are TRBV20-1 and TRBJ2-7, with 13 bases lining up with TRBD2. The CDR3 totals 14 residues. CDR1 is DFQATT, CDR2 SNEGSKA, per germline (reference sequence). V gave up 5 bases and J gave up 1 base; unmatched junction bases: 2. CDR3 nucleotide sequence: TGCAGTGCTGTGACTAGCGGGGGGTCCTACGAGCAGTACTTC. It encodes CSAVTSGGSYEQYF.

This clonotype was detected ten times or more. The rearrangement uses TRBV20-1 and TRBJ2-2; 7 positions match TRBD2. Losses at the gene ends were 1 base for V and 1 base for J; bases not matched to a gene: 0. Germline values: CDR1 DFQATT, CDR2 SNEGSKA (reference sequence). The CDR3 has 14 residues. The CDR3 coding sequence is TGCAGTGCTAGAGCGGGAGGGAACACCGGGGAGCTGTTTTTT. Translation: CSARAGGNTGELFF.

In this sample, this clonotype turned up many times. CDR3: CASSKSGGCGNEQFF. CDR3 coding DNA: TGTGCCAGCAGCAAGTCGGGAGGGTGTGGCAATGAGCAGTTCTTC. V gene TRBV21-1 combines with J gene TRBJ2-1; the D call TRBD2 from the table was never checked on the DNA. TRBV21-1 corresponds to a pseudogene. This CDR3 contains 15 residues.

Many counts were recorded for this clonotype. The chain recombines TRBV7-3 with TRBJ2-3; 11 bases are a match to TRBD1. Losses at the gene ends were 7 bases for V and 3 bases for J; bases not matched to a gene: 3. Per germline, CDR1 SGHTA and CDR2 FQGTGA. The CDR3 consists of 14 residues. The CDR3 loop reads CASTGTGGTDTQYF. In DNA, the CDR3 is TGTGCCAGCACAGGGACAGGGGGTACAGATACGCAGTATTTT.

The V call is TRBV11-2, the J call TRBJ2-3; 7 bases align to TRBD1. The CDR3 is 15 residues long. CDR1 and CDR2 from the germline V gene are SGHAT and FQNNGV. The ends lost 0 bases at V and 3 bases at J; junction bases unmatched: 3. CDR3 amino acids: CASSLDRGWTDTQYF. CDR3 sequence (DNA): TGTGCCAGCAGCTTAGACAGGGGGTGGACAGATACGCAGTATTTT.

This clonotype was observed at least ten times. The gene calls are TRBV11-1 and TRBJ2-1; 7 nucleotides agree with TRBD1. This CDR3 is 17 amino acids long. V shed 6 bases and J 0 bases; nucleotides not matched to a gene: 11. The V gene's germline CDR1 is SGHAT and CDR2 FQDESV (reference sequence). The CDR3 DNA is TGTGCCAGCAGTCCAGAGGGGGCGCATAGCTCCTACAATGAGCAGTTCTTC. As protein: CASSPEGAHSSYNEQFF. The variable domain in full, with the rest retrieved from reference TRBV11-1 and TRBJ2-1, is EAEVAQSPRYKITEKSQAVAFWCDPISGHATLYWYRQILGQGPELLVQFQDESVVDDSQLPKDRFSAERLKGVDSTLKIQPAELGDSAMYLCASSPEGAHSSYNEQFFGPGTRLTVL.

A few counts support this clonotype. The V gene is TRBV7-3, the J gene TRBJ2-1, with 13 bases identical to TRBD2. CDR1 and CDR2 from the germline V gene are SGHTA and FQGTGA. This CDR3 contains 16 residues. The J segment lost 4 bases and the V segment lost 5 bases, leaving 5 bases of the junction unmatched. The CDR3 nucleotides are TGTGCCAGCAGCCCCGGACTAGCGGGGGAATACAATGAGCAGTTCTTC. This codes for CASSPGLAGEYNEQFF.

This clonotype was recorded at least ten times. The chain uses TRBV18 and TRBJ2-7; 8 positions match TRBD2. With V trimmed by 6 bases and J by 2 bases, 9 bases remained unmatched. The germline CDR1 and CDR2 sequences are KGHSH and LQKENI. This CDR3 is 15 amino acids long. DNA of the CDR3: TGTGCCAGCTCGGGTATAGCGGGAACGACCTACGAGCAGTACTTC. Its protein product is CASSGIAGTTYEQYF.

This clonotype was seen at least ten times. The chain employs TRBV12-3 or TRBV12-4 and TRBJ1-1, with D unresolved. There are 12 residues in the CDR3. The ends were cut back, 11 bases at V and 5 bases at J, with 15 bases in the middle. The chain's CDR3 is CASAALGTEAFF. In DNA form, the CDR3 reads TGTGCCTCGGCAGCCCTGGGGACTGAAGCTTTCTTT.

This clonotype showed up many times. V usage is TRBV5-1 and J usage is TRBJ2-2, with TRBD2 as a possible D gene (5 bases). V was cut by 6 bases and J by 6 bases, with 15 bases left in between. The CDR3 has 14 amino acids. The V gene's germline CDR1 is SGHRS and CDR2 YFSETQ. CDR3 amino acids: CASNSAGGAGELFF. CDR3 bases: TGCGCCAGCAACTCAGCAGGAGGCGCCGGGGAGCTGTTTTTT.

The chain joins TRBV3-1 to TRBJ2-7; D ambiguous. V was pared by 8 bases and J by 4 bases, with 21 bases between. The CDR3 is 15 amino acids. From germline, CDR1 is LGHDT and CDR2 YNNKEL (reference sequence). CDR3 bases: TGTGCCAGCTCCCAATACGTCCGTAGCAGATACGAGCAGTACTTC. It encodes CASSQYVRSRYEQYF.

By sample share, this clonotype is large. This chain connects TRBV7-6 to TRBJ2-7; 8 bases are a match to TRBD1. CDR3 length: 14 amino acids. The J segment lost 6 bases and the V segment lost 5 bases, leaving 9 bases of the junction unmatched. Germline V gene lookup returns CDR1 SGHVS and CDR2 FNYEAQ. CDR3 in amino acids: CASSPQATGAEQYF. In nucleotides, the CDR3 is TGTGCCAGCAGCCCCCAGGCGACAGGGGCCGAGCAGTACTTC.

This clonotype counts as medium-sized (0.01 to 0.1%). The genes are TRBV7-9 and TRBJ2-7; the match to TRBD2 covers 7 bases. This CDR3 contains 15 residues. Germline assignment: CDR1 SEHNR and CDR2 FQNEAQ (reference sequence). With 1 base clipped from V and 7 bases from J, the junction kept 10 bases outside the gene matches. This chain's CDR3 is CASSLEPAGVDEQYF. The CDR3 region has the DNA TGTGCCAGCAGCTTAGAGCCCGCGGGAGTCGATGAGCAGTACTTC. Combining the CDR3 with reference TRBV7-9 and TRBJ2-7 gives the whole variable domain DTGVSQNPRHKITKRGQNVTFRCDPISEHNRLYWYRQTLGQGPEFLTYFQNEAQLEKSRLLSDRFSAERPKGSFSTLEIQRTEQGDSAMYLCASSLEPAGVDEQYFGPGTRLTVT.